The clone carrying this T cell receptor beta chain was seen a handful of times. Through MiXCR, TCRdb re-clonotyped the PCR reads. The sample carries about 24,000 clones, roughly 19% recorded once. All patients reached thyroid surgery having received no treatment beforehand. This sample was included in a study of metastatic and nonmetastatic thyroid tumors. Germline V CDR1 and CDR2: SGHAT, FQNNGV. The V segment lost 4 bases and the J segment 5 bases; nucleotides outside the gene matches: 9. There are 16 residues in the CDR3. This TCR was sampled from a male donor with papillary thyroid cancer or a benign thyroid nodule (not recorded which). Some clones in this sample may be carry-over from other donors' samples. Material: blood. The chain joins TRBV11-2 to TRBJ2-1; TRBD1 aligns across 9 bases. CDR3 in amino acids: CASSSGTGQFNNEQFF. The CDR3 DNA is TGTGCCAGCAGCTCCGGGACAGGGCAATTTAACAATGAGCAGTTCTTC.